These T cell receptor beta chains were read from a single sample in a study of CD8 T cells in ankylosing spondylitis. Using its own MiXCR run on the 5' RACE reads, TCRdb lists one record per CDR3 protein. The sample records under 150,000 distinct CDR3 sequences, roughly a sixth being singletons. The sample comprised blood, either unsorted or a sorted T cell fraction (not recorded which). These receptor sequences come from a male donor with ankylosing spondylitis. Both conserved end residues are part of each CDR3. The order of the fields is CDR3 DNA, CDR3 protein, D gene, J gene, V gene, clone size. D genes are given only for firm matches. Only part of the rows carry a size: once, few, many, or a class if the clone is expanded.

TGCAGCGCCACCGGGACAGGGGGCGACGAGCAGTACTTC CSATGTGGDEQYF TRBD1 TRBJ2-7 TRBV29-1 many
TGTGCCAGCAGTTTAGTTTCCCTAGCGGGAGTATCCCACAATGAGCAGTTCTTC CASSLVSLAGVSHNEQFF TRBD2 TRBJ2-1 TRBV12-3/TRBV12-4 many
TGTGCCAGCAGCGTACAACAAGACAATGAGCAGTTCTTC CASSVQQDNEQFF . TRBJ2-1 TRBV9 few
TGCAGTGCTAGAGCGGGCCAGACCTACGAGCAGTACTTC CSARAGQTYEQYF . TRBJ2-7 TRBV20-1 few
TGCAGTGCTAGATCTCCAGTGCAGTATTTT CSARSPVQYF . TRBJ2-3 TRBV20-1 .
TGTGCCAGCAGCTTAGCTTTACTCGGAGAGCAGTTCTTC CASSLALLGEQFF . TRBJ2-1 TRBV7-9 .
TGCAGTGCTAGATACCGGGGTCAAGAGACCCAGTACTTC CSARYRGQETQYF . TRBJ2-5 TRBV20-1 .
TGCAGCGTTGTTGAGGTGTCGGCCTACAATGAGCAGTTCTTC CSVVEVSAYNEQFF . TRBJ2-1 TRBV29-1 few
TGTGCCAGCAGTCAAAGATCAGCATTCTCCTACAATGAGCAGTTCTTC CASSQRSAFSYNEQFF . TRBJ2-1 TRBV6-4 .
TGCGCCAGCAGCTTGTATGGCCTAGCGGGAGCCGGCTCCTACAATGAGCAGTTCTTC CASSLYGLAGAGSYNEQFF TRBD2 TRBJ2-1 TRBV5-1 .
TGTGCCAGCAGCTATAGCGGGGGGGACTTTGAGCAGTTCTTC CASSYSGGDFEQFF TRBD2 TRBJ2-1 TRBV7-8 .
TGCGCCAGCAGCTTGAACAGGGTATCGGCTGAAGCTTTCTTT CASSLNRVSAEAFF . TRBJ1-1 TRBV5-1 .
TGTGCCACCAGCAGAGTTCAGGGACTAGCGGGGACAGATACGCAGTATTTT CATSRVQGLAGTDTQYF TRBD2 TRBJ2-3 TRBV15 few
TGCGCCAGCAGCCACGGACTAGCGGGAGAAGAGACCCAGTACTTC CASSHGLAGEETQYF TRBD2 TRBJ2-5 TRBV4-1 .
TGTGCCAGCAGTCCTACAGGGGGCGCCACCGGGGAGCTGTTTTTT CASSPTGGATGELFF TRBD1 TRBJ2-2 TRBV2 few
TGTGCCAGCAGTGAACTGGGGTTCTACAATGAGCAGTTCTTC CASSELGFYNEQFF . TRBJ2-1 TRBV2 .
TGTGCCAGCTGCGCTGAAGGGTTGTGCAGCAATCAGCCCCAGCATTTT CASCAEGLCSNQPQHF . TRBJ1-5 TRBV7-8 few
TGCGCCAGCAGCCAAGATCCACGGCCAGGGCTGGTGGCCAAAAACATTCAGTACTTC CASSQDPRPGLVAKNIQYF . TRBJ2-4 TRBV4-1 .
TGTGCCACCAGTGATGTTGCCTACAATGAGCAGTTCTTC CATSDVAYNEQFF . TRBJ2-1 TRBV24-1 few
TGTGCCAGCATCGGGACTAGCGGGATGAGCTCCTACAATGAGCAGTTCTTC CASIGTSGMSSYNEQFF TRBD2 TRBJ2-1 TRBV2 few
TGCGCCAGCAGCTTGCGGAGCCAGGGGGCACTAGCCAAAAACATTCAGTACTTC CASSLRSQGALAKNIQYF TRBD1 TRBJ2-4 TRBV5-1 few
TGTGCCAGCAGTTTGGGGGGTTTTCAGCCCCAGCATTTT CASSLGGFQPQHF . TRBJ1-5 TRBV12-3/TRBV12-4 few
TGTGCCAGCAGTTTAGAGGGACTAGCTCTTTTGCAGTTCTTC CASSLEGLALLQFF TRBD2 TRBJ2-1 TRBV28 few
TGTGCCAGCAGTCTCAAGACAGCCTATCACTACAATGAGCAGTTCTTC CASSLKTAYHYNEQFF . TRBJ2-1 TRBV12-3/TRBV12-4 .
TGTGCCAGCTCACCATTTGCGGGGACAATCAATGAGCAGTTCTTC CASSPFAGTINEQFF . TRBJ2-1 TRBV18 .
TGCGCCAGCAGCGGGTGGGGTAACCCGAGCTCCTACAATGAGCAGTTCTTC CASSGWGNPSSYNEQFF . TRBJ2-1 TRBV5-1 few
TGTGCCAGCAGCGTAGGACCCAGGGTCGGCTACACCTTC CASSVGPRVGYTF . TRBJ1-2 TRBV9 few
TGTGCCAGCAGTGAATCAGGGGACCAAGAGACCCAGTACTTC CASSESGDQETQYF . TRBJ2-5 TRBV2 few
TGCAGTGCTAACGGACTAGCGGGAACCACAAACCCCAACGAGCAGTACTTC CSANGLAGTTNPNEQYF TRBD2 TRBJ2-7 TRBV20-1 .
TGTGCCAGCAGACCCCCGTCCCGGGGAGTTGGAAACACCATATATTTT CASRPPSRGVGNTIYF . TRBJ1-3 TRBV28 .
TGCGCCAGCAGTGAGTTTAGCGGAGTCCAAGAGACCCAGTACTTC CASSEFSGVQETQYF . TRBJ2-5 TRBV10-2 few
TGTGCCACCAGTGATTCAGGGACAGGGGTGCATGGCTACACCTTC CATSDSGTGVHGYTF TRBD1 TRBJ1-2 TRBV24-1 .
TGTGCCAGCAGTGACCCCTACGAGCAGTACTTC CASSDPYEQYF . TRBJ2-7 TRBV12-3/TRBV12-4 many
TGTGCCATCAGTGAGTCAAGCTATAGCAATCAGCCCCAGCATTTT CAISESSYSNQPQHF . TRBJ1-5 TRBV10-3 .
TGCGCCAGCAGCTTGGAGGGAGTTAGTAGTCCCTACGAGCAGTACTTC CASSLEGVSSPYEQYF . TRBJ2-7 TRBV5-1 few
TGTGCCAGCAGCCCACCCGGAATTAACACTGAAGCTTTCTTT CASSPPGINTEAFF . TRBJ1-1 TRBV14 few
TGTGCCAGCTCGGCCGGGACAGCGTACCAAGAGACCCAGTACTTC CASSAGTAYQETQYF TRBD1 TRBJ2-5 TRBV6-1 .